This T cell receptor (beta chain) was obtained from a study of blood T cell repertoires in COVID-19. Whole-study context: Sites in the United States, Italy and Spain provided acute and convalescent COVID-19 samples. The analysed material was cDNA or gDNA that came from T cells, B-cell-depleted T cells, or PBMCs.

Per the original data handling: Estimated nucleated cell counts came from reference gene primer amplification. The method was immunoSEQ multiplex PCR; TCRdb's version includes in-frame clones alone and lacks a portion of them. D and trimming come from the DNA, and the V and J calls and clone size come from that table. This sample yields approximately 250,000 clones, of which about nine tenths are seen a single time; around 9% belongs to the top ten. Per germline, CDR1 SGHTA and CDR2 FQGNSA. Trimming at V came to 0 bases and at J to 8 bases, leaving 5 bases not matched to a gene. The length of the CDR3 is 15 residues.

The receptor's source is a man in his forties or fifties with active or convalescent COVID-19. Material for sequencing was peripheral blood. J is TRBJ1-4 and V is TRBV7-2; the match to TRBD1 covers 8 bases. This CDR3 reads CASSLAQGVGEKLFF. CDR3 coding DNA: TGTGCCAGCAGCTTAGCACAGGGGGTAGGAGAAAAACTGTTTTTT.